The clone carrying this T cell receptor beta chain was counted ten times or more. Its antigen is unidentified. The CDR3 is made up of 17 amino acids. V trimming: 8 bases; J trimming: 0 bases; junction bases outside the gene matches: 6. Germline V gene sequence: CDR1 MNHNS, CDR2 SASEGT. The investigators amplified TCR beta CDR3 regions from RNA transcripts. Initially, a first-round RT-PCR of the TCR CDR3 employed the HTBI primer set. TCRdb called the multiplex PCR reads again in MiXCR, with one record for every CDR3 protein. This table has about 380,000 distinct CDR3 sequences, less than 20% appearing once. These data belong to a study of T cells in Graves' hyperthyroidism and ophthalmopathy. Regarding the study as a whole: Also found in blood were most expanded thyroid clonotypes above 0.001. Stable hyperthyroidism was separated from ophthalmopathy by a model based on 13 V-J features.

This TCR was sampled from a man younger than 35 with Graves' ophthalmopathy. The chain is built from TRBV6-1 and TRBJ2-1, with 14 nucleotides matching TRBD2. The specimen sequenced was blood. As DNA, the CDR3 is TGTGCCAGCCCTCGGACTAGCGGGGGGAGCTCCTACAATGAGCAGTTCTTC. Encoded protein: CASPRTSGGSSYNEQFF.